Listed below are T cell receptor beta chains from one sample, sequenced in a study of Graves' ophthalmopathy and Graves' hyperthyroidism. Via MiXCR, TCRdb re-called the multiplex PCR reads, giving one row per CDR3 protein. The sample carries approximately 160,000 distinct CDR3 sequences, roughly two fifths recorded once. What was sequenced was peripheral blood. These receptors all come from a man younger than 40 with Graves' ophthalmopathy. Both conserved end residues are part of each CDR3. A D gene is named only where the DNA matches it firmly. Only part of the rows carry a size: once, few, many, or a class if the clone is expanded.

v_call	d_call	j_call	clone_size	cdr3_aa	cdr3_nt
TRBV6-1	-	TRBJ1-5	few	CASSESYNSNQPQHF	TGTGCCAGCAGTGAATCTTATAATAGCAATCAGCCCCAGCATTTT
TRBV28	-	TRBJ1-2	-	CASSTAQGDYGYTF	TGTGCCAGCAGCACCGCTCAGGGTGACTATGGCTACACCTTC
TRBV6-5	-	TRBJ2-7	many	CASMDRTPYEQYF	TGTGCCAGCATGGATAGGACACCCTACGAGCAGTACTTC
TRBV2	-	TRBJ2-7	many	CASLGGQTYEQYF	TGTGCCAGCCTCGGAGGCCAAACCTACGAGCAGTACTTC
TRBV27	-	TRBJ1-4	many	CASRRQANEKLFF	TGTGCCAGCAGGCGACAGGCTAATGAAAAACTGTTTTTT
TRBV6-5	-	TRBJ2-5	many	CASSSDLYQETQYF	TGTGCCAGCAGTTCAGACTTGTACCAAGAGACCCAGTACTTC
TRBV20-1	TRBD1	TRBJ2-5	many	CSARRQGAAGETQYF	TGCAGTGCTAGACGACAGGGGGCCGCTGGAGAGACCCAGTACTTC
TRBV6-5	-	TRBJ1-1	few	CASSYAPSRRNTEAFF	TGTGCCAGCAGTTACGCTCCTTCGCGTCGGAACACTGAAGCTTTCTTT
TRBV7-9	TRBD2	TRBJ2-7	-	CASSLLAGVSEQYF	TGTGCCAGCAGCTTACTAGCGGGAGTCTCCGAGCAGTACTTC
TRBV11-2	-	TRBJ1-2	once	CASSLDTLGGYGYTF	TGTGCCAGCAGCTTGGACACCCTAGGTGGCTATGGCTACACCTTC
TRBV11-3	-	TRBJ1-1	-	CAWSQPGSATAFF	TGTGCCTGGAGCCAGCCGGGCAGCGCGACAGCTTTCTTT
TRBV28	TRBD2	TRBJ2-4	many	CASSGWKREGLRAKNIQYF	TGTGCCAGCAGTGGATGGAAGCGGGAGGGCCTTAGGGCCAAAAACATTCAGTACTTC
TRBV2	-	TRBJ2-7	few	CASSDSPRSEQYF	TGTGCCAGCAGTGACAGCCCTCGATCCGAGCAGTACTTC
TRBV6-2/TRBV6-3	TRBD2	TRBJ2-5	-	CASSYGLAGVETQYF	TGTGCCAGCAGTTACGGACTAGCGGGAGTTGAGACCCAGTACTTC
TRBV6-5	-	TRBJ1-6	once	CASSYWGGSPLHF	TGTGCCAGCAGTTACTGGGGGGGTTCACCCCTCCACTTT
TRBV6-2/TRBV6-3	-	TRBJ1-1	-	CASRMALQAEAFF	TGTGCAAGCCGGATGGCTTTACAAGCTGAAGCTTTCTTT
TRBV7-8	-	TRBJ2-5	-	CASSLVGGRVETQYF	TGTGCCAGCAGCTTAGTTGGTGGGAGAGTGGAGACCCAGTACTTC
TRBV30	-	TRBJ2-7	-	CAWSVDSYEQYF	TGTGCCTGGAGTGTAGACTCCTACGAGCAGTACTTC
TRBV12-3/TRBV12-4	TRBD1	TRBJ1-1	many	CASSLADRGGEAFF	TGTGCCAGCAGTTTAGCGGACAGGGGTGGTGAAGCTTTCTTT
TRBV27	TRBD1	TRBJ1-1	-	CASSKQGGVTEAFF	TGTGCCAGCAGCAAACAGGGGGGAGTCACTGAAGCTTTCTTT
TRBV6-5	-	TRBJ2-4	many	CASSYGKKDIQYF	TGTGCCAGCAGTTACGGAAAAAAGGACATTCAGTACTTC
TRBV28	-	TRBJ2-7	many	CASSLLASAFSYEQYF	TGTGCCAGCAGTTTATTGGCGAGCGCGTTCTCCTACGAGCAGTACTTC
TRBV6-5	-	TRBJ2-5	-	CASIKGGQQETQYF	TGTGCCAGCATTAAAGGCGGACAACAAGAGACCCAGTACTTC
TRBV6-5	-	TRBJ1-1	-	CASSFAKTEAFF	TGTGCCAGCAGTTTCGCAAAAACTGAAGCTTTCTTT
TRBV12-3/TRBV12-4	-	TRBJ1-2	many	CASSLGSVYGYTF	TGTGCCAGCAGTTTAGGGTCAGTTTATGGCTACACCTTC
TRBV6-5	TRBD2	TRBJ2-7	many	CASSYSAGGDYEQYF	TGTGCCAGCAGTTACTCGGCGGGAGGTGATTACGAGCAGTACTTC
TRBV19	TRBD1	TRBJ1-5	-	CASGLQGSNQPQHF	TGTGCCAGTGGCCTACAGGGGAGCAATCAGCCCCAGCATTTT
TRBV12-3/TRBV12-4	TRBD1	TRBJ2-7	-	CASSLGQWYQDF	TGTGCCAGCAGTTTGGGACAGTGGTATCAAGACTTC
TRBV27	TRBD1	TRBJ2-7	-	CASSLKGQFYEQYF	TGTGCCAGCAGTTTAAAGGGACAGTTCTACGAGCAGTACTTC
TRBV6-5	TRBD1	TRBJ2-5	many	CASRDRARETQYF	TGTGCCAGCCGGGACAGGGCCCGAGAGACCCAGTACTTC
TRBV12-3/TRBV12-4	-	TRBJ1-5	many	CASKGSYQPQHF	TGTGCCAGCAAAGGGTCTTATCAGCCCCAGCATTTT
TRBV6-5	TRBD1	TRBJ2-5	many	CASSYTDRGQETQYF	TGTGCCAGCAGTTACACGGACAGGGGCCAAGAGACCCAGTACTTC
TRBV28	-	TRBJ1-1	many	CASSFVMNTEAFF	TGTGCCAGCAGTTTCGTCATGAACACTGAAGCTTTCTTT
TRBV25-1	-	TRBJ1-2	many	CASSASRSYGYTF	TGTGCCAGCTCAGCCTCTCGAAGCTATGGCTACACCTTC
TRBV12-3/TRBV12-4	-	TRBJ1-2	-	CASSRASTHGYTF	TGTGCCAGCAGCCGTGCATCTACTCATGGCTACACCTTC
TRBV11-1	-	TRBJ2-7	few	CASSLTDAAYEQYF	TGTGCCAGCAGCTTAACTGACGCAGCCTACGAGCAGTACTTC
TRBV2	TRBD1	TRBJ2-7	-	CASSFDRESSYEQYF	TGTGCCAGCAGTTTCGACAGGGAAAGCTCCTACGAGCAGTACTTC
TRBV12-3/TRBV12-4	TRBD1	TRBJ1-2	-	CASSRRGQGAGYTF	TGTGCCAGCAGCCGCCGCGGACAGGGGGCGGGCTACACCTTC
TRBV10-2	TRBD1	TRBJ1-2	many	CASSEPQGAGYGYTF	TGCGCCAGCAGTGAGCCACAGGGGGCAGGGTATGGCTACACCTTC
TRBV28	TRBD1	TRBJ2-2	many	CASSLWVATGGNTGELFF	TGTGCCAGCAGTTTATGGGTCGCGACAGGGGGCAACACCGGGGAGCTGTTTTTT
TRBV27	-	TRBJ1-5	-	CASRDSGSNQPQHF	TGTGCCAGCAGAGACAGTGGTAGCAATCAGCCCCAGCATTTT
TRBV6-4	TRBD1	TRBJ1-2	-	CASRDAGTATTLGGYTF	TGTGCCAGCAGGGACGCCGGGACAGCGACGACTCTGGGAGGCTACACCTTC
TRBV20-1	-	TRBJ2-2	-	CSALTLSNTGELFF	TGCAGTGCCTTGACACTTTCGAACACCGGGGAGCTGTTTTTT
TRBV12-3/TRBV12-4	TRBD1	TRBJ2-7	-	CASRQTGAYYEQYF	TGTGCCAGCAGACAGACAGGGGCTTATTACGAGCAGTACTTC
TRBV5-6	TRBD1	TRBJ1-1	many	CASSSGTGGAWTEAFF	TGTGCCAGCAGCTCCGGGACAGGGGGCGCTTGGACTGAAGCTTTCTTT
TRBV28	TRBD1	TRBJ2-3	-	CASRIGGSSTDTQYF	TGTGCCAGCAGGATAGGGGGCTCAAGCACAGATACGCAGTATTTT
TRBV6-2/TRBV6-3	-	TRBJ2-5	-	CASSLRQDPNQETQYF	TGTGCCAGCAGTCTTCGACAGGATCCCAATCAAGAGACCCAGTACTTC
TRBV6-5	-	TRBJ1-2	many	CASSYSGRGNGYTF	TGTGCCAGCAGTTACTCGGGGAGGGGCAATGGCTACACCTTC